Listed here are 8 T cell receptor beta chains from one sample, sequenced in a study of T cell repertoires in cytomegalovirus infection. TCRdb used MiXCR to reprocess the reads, holding one entry per CDR3 protein. The sample holds approximately 590,000 distinct CDR3 sequences, 40% seen once. No antigen has been assigned to these receptors. The input for sequencing was cultured PBMCs, taken from culture after CMV antigen stimulation. These receptor sequences come from a human donor in good health (CMV status not recorded). Some clones in this sample may be carry-over from other donors' samples.

This sequence joins TRBV10-3 and TRBJ2-3; D is unresolved. This CDR3 has 14 residues. V lost 0 bases and J 6 bases, leaving 10 bases between the germline ends. Germline loops: CDR1 ENHRY, CDR2 SYGVKD. Here the CDR3 DNA reads TGTGCCATCAGTGAGTCGATGGGTAGGGATACGCAGTATTTT. This codes for CAISESMGRDTQYF.

The gene calls are TRBV20-1 and TRBJ1-4, with D unresolved. This CDR3 comprises 13 residues. Germline CDR1 is DFQATT and CDR2 is SNEGSKA (reference sequence). Trimming pared 3 bases from V and 7 bases from J, leaving 12 bases between. As DNA, the CDR3 is TGCAGTGCTAGGGACGAGTATACTGAAAAACTGTTTTTT. Its translation: CSARDEYTEKLFF.

This clonotype came up a few times. The CDR3, as DNA: TGTGCCAGCACCCCTGGGGGGAGTTACACTGAAGCTTTCTTT. Translation gives CASTPGGSYTEAFF. The chain employs TRBV7-2 and TRBJ1-1, with a weak D call TRBD1 (5 bases). Germline lookup yields CDR1 SGHTA and CDR2 FQGNSA. The CDR3 sequence is 14 residues long. The V end lost 7 bases, the J end lost 3 bases, and 15 bases lay between the germline ends.

V is TRBV11-2 and J is TRBJ2-1; D ambiguous. The CDR3 is 15 residues long. Germline CDR1 reads SGHAT; CDR2 reads FQNNGV. The V and J ends lost 4 bases and 7 bases respectively, with 17 bases between them. Written as DNA, the CDR3 is TGTGCCAGCAGCTCCCCCATAGCATTGGGTAATGAGCAGTTCTTC. Amino acid sequence: CASSSPIALGNEQFF.

The rearrangement joins TRBV5-4 to TRBJ2-3; maybe TRBD2 (6 bases). The CDR3 has 15 amino acids. Trimming removed 2 bases at V and 0 bases at J, with 10 bases between. Germline values: CDR1 SGHNT, CDR2 YYREEE (reference sequence). CDR3 region: CASSFGRRSTDTQYF. The CDR3 DNA follows: TGTGCCAGCAGCTTTGGGAGGAGGAGCACAGATACGCAGTATTTT.

This clonotype was picked up a small number of times. The V and J genes are TRBV7-9 and TRBJ2-3; 14 nucleotides align to TRBD2. V was clipped by 3 bases and J by 5 bases; unmatched bases: 19. Germline V gene lookup returns CDR1 SEHNR and CDR2 FQNEAQ (reference sequence). The CDR3 is 21 residues long. Here the CDR3 reads CASSFQGLGTSGRNTGDTQYF. Written as DNA, the CDR3 is TGTGCCAGCAGCTTCCAGGGTCTGGGGACTAGCGGGAGAAACACAGGAGATACGCAGTATTTT.

This clonotype was detected a few times. This chain uses TRBV7-6 with TRBJ2-5; D uncertain. This CDR3 contains 16 residues. CDR1 and CDR2 (germline): SGHVS, FNYEAQ. Trimming removed 5 bases at V and 3 bases at J, with 19 bases between. The chain's CDR3 is CASSPLPGISEETQYF. The CDR3 DNA follows: TGTGCCAGCAGCCCCCTTCCAGGCATTTCTGAAGAGACCCAGTACTTC.

V gene TRBV7-6 combines with J gene TRBJ2-3; maybe TRBD1 (6 bases). V was cut by 4 bases and J by 0 bases, with 14 bases left in between. The germline V gene encodes CDR1 SGHVS and CDR2 FNYEAQ. The CDR3 is 16 amino acids. CDR3 residues: CASSSTGQTSTDTQYF. In nucleotides, the CDR3 is TGTGCCAGCAGCTCAACTGGACAGACCAGCACAGATACGCAGTATTTT.